A selection of T cell receptor beta chains follows, all from one sample in a study of T cell repertoires in cytomegalovirus infection. For these TCRs, the target antigens are not known. TCRdb ran MiXCR on the reads and lists one entry per CDR3 protein. In the table there are fewer than 1,000,000 distinct CDR3 sequences, around a third of which are singletons. The sequenced sample was cultured CD8+ T cells from PBMCs, obtained from culture after CMV antigen stimulation. These receptors came from a human donor in good health (CMV status not recorded). Some clones in this sample may be carry-over from other donors' samples. The CDR3 runs from the conserved cysteine through the conserved F or W. Part of the rows lack a size; the others show once, few, many or a class for expanded clones.

>TRBV29-1|TRBJ2-7|.
CSVTSLDNYEQYF
>TRBV7-6|TRBJ1-1|few
CASSSNPQGLDTEAFF
>TRBV4-1|TRBJ2-1|.
CASSQGRDLYNEQFF
>TRBV12-3/TRBV12-4|TRBJ1-2|many
CASSWTGGYGYTF
>TRBV5-1|TRBJ2-5|few
CASSLGTGIKETQYF
>TRBV10-2|TRBJ1-1|.
CASSVGRTEAFF
>TRBV15|TRBJ2-3|.
CATSSPLSGGTDTQYF
>TRBV7-3|TRBJ2-2|many
CASSPSSSTGELFF
>TRBV6-2/TRBV6-3|TRBJ2-5|.
CASSYATVGTPKETQYF
>TRBV10-3|TRBJ1-2|few
CAVLDSPGYGYTF
>TRBV5-1|TRBJ1-1|few
CASSLSPAITEAFF
>TRBV10-3|TRBJ2-3|once
CAIRALAGGHINTDTQYF
>TRBV12-3/TRBV12-4|TRBJ1-5|.
CATSPQHF
>TRBV9|TRBJ2-5|.
CASSVELGRGAQETQYF
>TRBV2|TRBJ2-5|.
CASRGKTQYF
>TRBV10-3|TRBJ1-1|.
CAISGSPRGTGGLSTNTEAFF
>TRBV27|TRBJ2-1|.
CAIRLALNEQFF
>TRBV7-8|TRBJ2-5|many
CASSLTSGVVWETQYF
>TRBV7-9|TRBJ1-1|.
CASSLVGAGNTEAFF
>TRBV30|TRBJ1-1|.
CAWSAPGRPTNTEAFF
>TRBV7-6|TRBJ2-1|many
CASSTSSYNEQFF
>TRBV7-2|TRBJ2-1|many
CASSLAGNSLEQFF
>TRBV7-9|TRBJ2-7|.
CASSSTGTGKNEQYF
>TRBV2|TRBJ2-1|few
CASRDRSPLTMSFEQFF
>TRBV27|TRBJ2-7|.
CASSLLSRVYEQYF
>TRBV2|TRBJ1-2|.
CASRTGTGKYGYTF
>TRBV7-2|TRBJ2-5|many
CASSLDGTGNQETQYF
>TRBV7-6|TRBJ2-7|few
CASSFVVGDYEQYF
>TRBV28|TRBJ2-5|.
CASSWVLQGETQYF
>TRBV28|TRBJ2-2|once
CASTDRGLAGPNTGELFF
>TRBV27|TRBJ2-2|.
CASSLSATGVPGELFF
>TRBV27|TRBJ2-7|.
CASSRDRGYLNEQYF
>TRBV4-2|TRBJ2-1|.
CASSQDGAGANNEQFF
>TRBV15|TRBJ2-1|few
CATSKGTSYNEQFF
>TRBV9|TRBJ1-2|.
CASSGGQISRGYTF
>TRBV28|TRBJ2-3|few
CASSLGQDTQYF
>TRBV7-3|TRBJ2-1|.
CASSLRASGRVPYNEQFF
>TRBV9|TRBJ1-1|.
CASSVKTNEAFF
>TRBV5-1|TRBJ2-1|once
CASSTGTGDSYNEQFF
>TRBV19|TRBJ1-4|.
CASSLPGSEKLFF
>TRBV19|TRBJ1-2|.
CASSNPGRGSADTF
>TRBV11-2|TRBJ1-5|.
CASSLDLGPTQPQHF
>TRBV6-4|TRBJ1-1|.
CASSETESEAFF
>TRBV12-5|TRBJ2-3|few
CASGLVGLAVTDTQYF
>TRBV27|TRBJ2-3|.
CASSLRSVGRSTDTQYF
>TRBV4-3|TRBJ1-6|.
CASSQQDREASPLHF
>TRBV4-1|TRBJ2-2|once
CASSLSGGPDTGELFF
>TRBV7-9|TRBJ1-4|few
CASSLAGDHEKLFF
>TRBV6-6|TRBJ2-3|many
CASSFQREVSTDTQYF
>TRBV7-9|TRBJ2-3|many
CASSLNRGTDTQYF
>TRBV20-1|TRBJ2-6|few
CSAWTVSGANVLTF
>TRBV7-6|TRBJ1-4|.
CASSSKSGTNEKLFF
>TRBV14|TRBJ2-1|.
CASSQDQGMRLAGSSYNEQFF